The 8 T cell receptor beta chains below all came from one sample that was sequenced in a study of T cells after yellow fever vaccination. TCRdb re-called the 5' RACE reads with MiXCR, one entry per CDR3 protein. Among 550,000 to 750,000 distinct CDR3 sequences listed, roughly 14% were seen once. The sequences come from PBMCs, collected on the day of the yellow fever booster vaccination. The receptors stem from a man aged 30 to 39 who received the YFV17D yellow fever vaccine.

This clonotype was observed a handful of times. This chain connects TRBV7-2 to TRBJ1-5, with 7 bases that match TRBD1. The CDR3 has 15 amino acids. The germline V gene has CDR1 SGHTA and CDR2 FQGNSA. J lost 5 bases, V lost 1 base, and 5 bases had no gene match. The CDR3 region is CASSLGQGNYQPQHF. The CDR3, as DNA: TGTGCCAGCAGCTTAGGACAGGGAAACTATCAGCCCCAGCATTTT.

This clonotype was seen a handful of times. This chain links TRBV3-1 with TRBJ1-1; tentative D call: TRBD1 (6 bases). This CDR3 spans 13 amino acids. V was cut by 7 bases and J by 5 bases, with 14 bases left in between. From germline, CDR1 is LGHDT and CDR2 YNNKEL (reference sequence). CDR3 amino acids: CASKPNRETEAFF. As DNA, the CDR3 is TGTGCCAGCAAACCCAACAGGGAAACTGAAGCTTTCTTT.

The table lists this clonotype with a few counts. The gene calls are TRBV12-3 or TRBV12-4 and TRBJ2-2; 10 bases align to TRBD1. This CDR3 is built from 14 residues. The V and J ends lost 5 bases and 6 bases, in that order; junction bases with no gene match: 3. The CDR3 here is CASSATGGPGELFF. CDR3 nucleotide sequence: TGTGCCAGCAGTGCGACAGGGGGCCCCGGGGAGCTGTTTTTT.

The V call is TRBV18, the J call TRBJ2-1; 9 nucleotides agree with TRBD2. Germline trimming cut 4 bases from V and 5 bases from J; bases unmatched to any gene: 3. This CDR3 comprises 14 residues. The germline V gene has CDR1 KGHSH and CDR2 LQKENI. CDR3 residues: CASSLSGGNNEQFF. CDR3 in DNA: TGTGCCAGCTCACTTAGCGGGGGCAACAATGAGCAGTTCTTC. Drawing the rest from reference TRBV18 and TRBJ2-1, the complete variable domain is NAGVMQNPRHLVRRRGQEARLRCSPMKGHSHVYWYRQLPEEGLKFMVYLQKENIIDESGMPKERFSAEFPKEGPSILRIQQVVRGDSAAYFCASSLSGGNNEQFFGPGTRLTVL.

The chain recombines TRBV5-1 with TRBJ2-3; maybe TRBD1 (5 bases). The germline V gene has CDR1 SGHRS and CDR2 YFSETQ. Deletions cut 4 bases from V and 4 bases from J, with 16 bases between. This CDR3 is 15 amino acids long. The CDR3 spells CASSAPGKSADTQYF. CDR3 coding DNA: TGCGCCAGCAGCGCCCCAGGGAAGAGCGCAGATACGCAGTATTTT.

V is TRBV20-1 and J is TRBJ2-1, with 8 bases fitting TRBD2. This CDR3 spans 17 amino acids. Germline CDR1 reads DFQATT; CDR2 reads SNEGSKA (reference sequence). The V and J ends lost 3 bases and 8 bases, in that order; junction bases with no gene match: 18. The CDR3 is CSARKGSGTSRSDEQFF. The CDR3 DNA reads as TGCAGTGCTAGGAAGGGTAGCGGGACGTCGAGGAGCGATGAGCAGTTCTTC.

V usage is TRBV12-3 or TRBV12-4 and J usage is TRBJ2-1; 7 positions agree with TRBD2. This CDR3 is built from 12 residues. CDR3 bases: TGTGCTGACGGACTAGATGGTAATGAGCAGTTCTTC. This sequence encodes CADGLDGNEQFF.

This clonotype has at least ten counts. The chain carries TRBV7-8 and TRBJ1-2; tentative D call: TRBD1 (6 bases). V lost 4 bases, J lost 6 bases, and 15 bases lay in between. This CDR3 spans 14 amino acids. Per the germline V gene, CDR1 is SGHVS and CDR2 is FQNEAQ. Here the CDR3 reads CASSSRLGADGYTF. CDR3 sequence (DNA): TGTGCCAGCAGCTCGCGTTTGGGGGCGGATGGCTACACCTTC.